This T cell receptor (beta chain) was profiled in a study of CD8+ T cells in alopecia areata. Sequencing relied on a cDNA template that was reverse transcribed from extracted RNA. Clones were sequenced by immunoSEQ multiplex PCR, and TCRdb holds only the in-frame ones, with some missing. The profile shows around 140,000 clones, about 90% of them singletons. V was shortened by 3 bases and J by 0 bases, with 5 bases between the two germline ends. This CDR3 region has 13 residues. The germline V gene encodes CDR1 MNHEY and CDR2 SMNVEV (reference sequence). The chain is built from TRBV27 and TRBJ1-2; D ambiguous. The TCR was taken from a human donor with alopecia areata. The specimen was CD8+ T cells sorted from blood, collected at week 0. The CDR3 DNA follows: TGTGCCAGCAGTTTGGGTTCTAACTATGGCTACACCTTC. Translated, it gives CASSLGSNYGYTF.